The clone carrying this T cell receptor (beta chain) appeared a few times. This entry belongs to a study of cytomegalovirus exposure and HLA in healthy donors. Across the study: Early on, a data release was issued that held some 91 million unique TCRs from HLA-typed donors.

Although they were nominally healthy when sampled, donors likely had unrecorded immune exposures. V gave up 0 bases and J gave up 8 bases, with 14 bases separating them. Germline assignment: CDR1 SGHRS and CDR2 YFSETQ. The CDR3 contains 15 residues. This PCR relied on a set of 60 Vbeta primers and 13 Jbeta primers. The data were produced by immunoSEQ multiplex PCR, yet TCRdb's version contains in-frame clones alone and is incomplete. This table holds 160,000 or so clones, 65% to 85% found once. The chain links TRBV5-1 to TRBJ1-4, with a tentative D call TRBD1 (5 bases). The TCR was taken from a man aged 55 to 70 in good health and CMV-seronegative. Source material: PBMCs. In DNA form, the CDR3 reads TGCGCCAGCAGCTTGGGGGCAGGGATATTAGAAAAACTGTTTTTT. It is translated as CASSLGAGILEKLFF. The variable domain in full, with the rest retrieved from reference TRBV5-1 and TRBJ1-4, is KAGVTQTPRYLIKTRGQQVTLSCSPISGHRSVSWYQQTPGQGLQFLFEYFSETQRNKGNFPGRFSGRQFSNSRSEMNVSTLELGDSALYLCASSLGAGILEKLFFGSGTQLSVL.